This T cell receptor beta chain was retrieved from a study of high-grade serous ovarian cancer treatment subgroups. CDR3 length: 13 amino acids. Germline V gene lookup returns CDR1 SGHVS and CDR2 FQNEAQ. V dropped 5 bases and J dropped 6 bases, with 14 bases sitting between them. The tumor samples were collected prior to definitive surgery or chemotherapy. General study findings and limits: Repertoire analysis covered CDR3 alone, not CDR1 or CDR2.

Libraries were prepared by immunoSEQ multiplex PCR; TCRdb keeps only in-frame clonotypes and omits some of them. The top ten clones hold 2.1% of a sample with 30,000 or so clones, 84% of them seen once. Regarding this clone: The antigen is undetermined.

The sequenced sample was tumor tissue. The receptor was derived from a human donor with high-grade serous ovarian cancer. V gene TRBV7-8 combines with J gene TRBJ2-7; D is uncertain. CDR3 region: CASSSAPNGEQYF. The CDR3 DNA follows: TGTGCCAGCAGCAGTGCCCCGAACGGCGAGCAGTACTTC.